The entry below describes one T cell receptor (beta chain). Sequenced by immunoSEQ multiplex PCR; TCRdb stores in-frame clones only, minus some. The sample has about 120,000 clones; about 90% are singletons. The data were taken from a study of T cell responses to AZD1222 COVID-19 vaccine. CDR3 length: 14 amino acids. Germline values: CDR1 MNHEY, CDR2 SVGEGT. Trimming removed 0 bases from V and 5 bases from J; junction bases left unmatched: 3. The TCR comes from an adult in good health. This sample comprised peripheral blood, obtained on day 0 of MenACWY control vaccination. The genes are TRBV6-2 or TRBV6-3 and TRBJ2-7; 8 bases fit TRBD1. The CDR3 sequence is CASSYSRTGNEQYV. Here the CDR3 DNA reads TGTGCCAGCAGTTACTCGCGGACAGGGAACGAGCAGTACGTC.